Listed below are T cell receptor beta chains from one sample, sequenced in a study of shared clonotypes between healthy human individuals. Here immunoSEQ multiplex PCR was the method, and the copy in TCRdb shows in-frame clones only, minus some. The repertoire holds about 600,000 clones, with around 97% as singletons. The sequencing input was naive CD4+ T cells sorted from blood. These receptors originate from a woman aged 30 to 39 in good health. Each CDR3 is given with its conserved first and last residue. The D gene is left open where the match is weak. Expanded clones are given a class, and other clones once, few, many or no size at all.

J gene | clone size | D gene | V gene | CDR3 DNA | CDR3 protein
TRBJ2-7 | . | TRBD1 | TRBV18 | TGTGCCAGCTCACCAGGGACAGGGATCTACGAGCAGTACTTC | CASSPGTGIYEQYF
TRBJ1-2 | . | . | TRBV28 | TGTGCCAGCAGTCCCTCAGTACTTATTAACTATGGCTACACCTTC | CASSPSVLINYGYTF
TRBJ1-2 | . | . | TRBV2 | TGTGCCAGCAGGCCGGACACACGGGACTATGGCTACACCTTC | CASRPDTRDYGYTF
TRBJ2-7 | . | . | TRBV27 | TGTGCCAGCAGTTTCCAAGTAGGACCCCTACTATCCTACGAGCAGTACTTC | CASSFQVGPLLSYEQYF
TRBJ1-1 | . | . | TRBV7-9 | TGTGCCAGCAGCTTAGCGGCCACGGGGTACACTGAAGCTTTCTTT | CASSLAATGYTEAFF
TRBJ2-1 | . | TRBD2 | TRBV5-4 | TGTGCCAGCAGCGAACTAGCGGGAGGACACTACAATGAGCAGTTCTTC | CASSELAGGHYNEQFF
TRBJ2-7 | once | TRBD2 | TRBV19 | TGTGCCAGTAGTAAACTAGCGGGCCTCTCCTACGAGCAGTACTTC | CASSKLAGLSYEQYF
TRBJ1-1 | . | TRBD1 | TRBV29-1 | TGCAGCGCCGGACAGGGGAACACTGAAGCTTTCTTT | CSAGQGNTEAFF
TRBJ1-2 | few | TRBD1 | TRBV28 | TGTGCCAGCAGCTACGGCAGGGGGGAGATCTTC | CASSYGRGEIF
TRBJ1-1 | . | . | TRBV5-1 | TGCGCCAGCAGCTTGACCACCCGGGGCACTGAAGCTTTCTTT | CASSLTTRGTEAFF
TRBJ1-4 | . | . | TRBV21-1 | TGTGCCAGCAGCCCCCTGGAGGATGCTGGTACGGAGAAACTGTTTTTT | CASSPLEDAGTEKLFF
TRBJ1-1 | . | TRBD1 | TRBV7-2 | TGTGCCAGCAGCCACGGGACAGCGAACACTGAAGCTTTCTTT | CASSHGTANTEAFF
TRBJ2-1 | . | . | TRBV18 | TGTGCCAGCTCTCAAGCGGGCTTCTCCTACAATGAGCAGTTCTTC | CASSQAGFSYNEQFF
TRBJ2-2 | once | . | TRBV27 | TGTGCCAGCAGCCCCACCGTCACCGGGGAGCTGTTTTTT | CASSPTVTGELFF
TRBJ2-7 | . | . | TRBV28 | TGTGCCAGCAGTTTACCCCCAACCCGGCGGGGAACCTACGAGCAGTACTTC | CASSLPPTRRGTYEQYF
TRBJ1-2 | . | . | TRBV9 | TGTGCCAGCAGCCCATCCGGTAACTATGGCTACACCTTC | CASSPSGNYGYTF
TRBJ2-3 | . | . | TRBV7-9 | TGTGCCAGCAGCTTAGCTATTGTTTGGCGGGCCCGCACAGATACGCAGTATTTT | CASSLAIVWRARTDTQYF
TRBJ1-3 | . | TRBD1 | TRBV2 | TGTGCCAGCAGCCGATTATCGGACAGGGGAAAGTCTGGAAACACCATATATTTT | CASSRLSDRGKSGNTIYF
TRBJ1-2 | . | . | TRBV19 | TGTGCCAGTAGCCCCGGGCGGAATCACTATGGCTACACCTTC | CASSPGRNHYGYTF
TRBJ2-7 | once | . | TRBV21-1 | TGTGCCAGCAGCAAACACCGGGTCCTATACGAGCAGTACTTC | CASSKHRVLYEQYF
TRBJ2-3 | . | . | TRBV11-2 | TGTGCCAGCAGCTTAGTAATCACAGATACGCAGTATTTT | CASSLVITDTQYF
TRBJ2-1 | . | . | TRBV5-1 | TGCGCCAGCAGCTTGGAAGGCCACAGGGCAAATGAGCAGTTCTTC | CASSLEGHRANEQFF
TRBJ2-7 | . | . | TRBV14 | TGTGCCAGCAGCCAAGGGGGATGGAGGGGACCTTACGAGCAGTACTTC | CASSQGGWRGPYEQYF
TRBJ2-7 | . | . | TRBV5-1 | TGCGCCAGCAGCTTGGCGGCGGGGATCGAGCAGTACTTC | CASSLAAGIEQYF
TRBJ1-3 | . | TRBD1 | TRBV7-9 | TGTGCCAGCAGCTTCGACAGGGCTGGAAACACCATATATTTT | CASSFDRAGNTIYF
TRBJ1-2 | . | TRBD1 | TRBV29-1 | TGCAGCGTTGGGACAGGGGGGAGCTATGGCTACACCTTC | CSVGTGGSYGYTF
TRBJ2-5 | once | . | TRBV5-4 | TGTGCCAGCAGCAAGCAAAACACAGCGATCCGAGAGACCCAGTACTTC | CASSKQNTAIRETQYF
TRBJ1-3 | . | . | TRBV10-1 | TGCGCCAGCAGTGAACGAACAGGGACTGGAAACACCATATATTTT | CASSERTGTGNTIYF
TRBJ2-3 | once | . | TRBV5-1 | TGCGCCAGCAGCTTGGATGTGGGAGGAGGCACAGATACGCAGTATTTT | CASSLDVGGGTDTQYF
TRBJ2-7 | . | TRBD1 | TRBV18 | TGTGCCAGCTCACCTCCCGGGACAGTAACCTACGAGCAGTACTTC | CASSPPGTVTYEQYF
TRBJ2-3 | . | . | TRBV2 | TGTGCCAGCAGTAAGAGGACAACTAGCACAGATACGCAGTATTTT | CASSKRTTSTDTQYF
TRBJ1-5 | . | TRBD1 | TRBV7-9 | TGTGCCAGCAGCTTAGTCGTTATAGGACAGGGAAAAAGCAATCAGCCCCAGCATTTT | CASSLVVIGQGKSNQPQHF
TRBJ2-5 | . | TRBD1 | TRBV5-4 | TGTGCCAGCAGCCGGACAGGGAGTAACCAAGAGACCCAGTACTTC | CASSRTGSNQETQYF
TRBJ2-5 | . | TRBD2 | TRBV5-1 | TGCGCCAGCAGCTTGGGGGCTAGCGGGAGTAGGCAGGAGACCCAGTACTTC | CASSLGASGSRQETQYF
TRBJ1-1 | . | . | TRBV7-9 | TGTGCCAGCAGCTTAGAGTACACTGAAGCTTTCTTT | CASSLEYTEAFF
TRBJ2-7 | once | TRBD1 | TRBV18 | TGTGCCAGCGCAGACGGGACAGGGATCTACGAGCAGTACTTC | CASADGTGIYEQYF
TRBJ1-2 | . | . | TRBV30 | TGTGCCTGGAGCCCGGGCGGCGGCTACACCTTC | CAWSPGGGYTF
TRBJ2-3 | once | TRBD2 | TRBV28 | TGTGCCAGCAGCCAATTCGGGAGGAGGCGCACAGATACGCAGTATTTT | CASSQFGRRRTDTQYF
TRBJ2-2 | . | . | TRBV5-5 | TGTGCCAGCACCCAGGGGACTATACACACCGGGGAGCTGTTTTTT | CASTQGTIHTGELFF
TRBJ2-7 | . | . | TRBV13 | TGTGCCAGCAGCTTTTTTGGTTTCGAGCAGTACTTC | CASSFFGFEQYF
TRBJ2-7 | . | . | TRBV5-6 | TGTGCCAGCAGCTTGAGTAGGATACCACCCTACGAGCAGTACTTC | CASSLSRIPPYEQYF
TRBJ1-4 | . | TRBD1 | TRBV7-9 | TGTGCCAGCAGCTTCAGGACAGGGGGGGAAAAACTGTTTTTT | CASSFRTGGEKLFF
TRBJ2-7 | once | . | TRBV28 | TGTGCCAGCACTGGTCGGGTCTACGAGCAGTACTTC | CASTGRVYEQYF
TRBJ2-3 | . | . | TRBV9 | TGTGCCAGCAGCGTAGGAGTAGCGGAAGACACAGATACGCAGTATTTT | CASSVGVAEDTDTQYF
TRBJ2-7 | . | TRBD2 | TRBV6-1 | TGTGCCAGCAAGGCAGGGACTAGCGGCTACGAGCAGTACTTC | CASKAGTSGYEQYF
TRBJ2-3 | . | TRBD2 | TRBV25-1 | TGTGCCAGCAGTGAGGCTAGCGGGAGTCTGGATACGCAGTATTTT | CASSEASGSLDTQYF
TRBJ2-5 | . | TRBD2 | TRBV7-2 | TGTGCCAGCAGCTTAGGCTTGGCGGGAGCAAGGGAGACCCAGTACTTC | CASSLGLAGARETQYF
TRBJ2-7 | . | . | TRBV7-2 | TGTGCCAGCAGCCTTAGCGGTTACGAGCAGTACTTC | CASSLSGYEQYF
TRBJ2-3 | . | TRBD2 | TRBV28 | TGTGCCAGCAGTTTGACTAGCAGGTCAGATACGCAGTATTTT | CASSLTSRSDTQYF
TRBJ1-1 | . | TRBD1 | TRBV28 | TGTGCCAGCAGAACCGGACAGGGGAACACTGAAGCTTTCTTT | CASRTGQGNTEAFF
TRBJ2-1 | . | . | TRBV10-2 | TGCGCCAGCAGTGATTGGAGGTACAATGAGCAGTTCTTC | CASSDWRYNEQFF
TRBJ1-2 | . | . | TRBV7-2 | TGTGCCAGCAGCCCGTCGTCGGGGGGCTACACCTTC | CASSPSSGGYTF
TRBJ1-4 | . | TRBD1 | TRBV18 | TGTGCCAGCTCACTGTTGGGACAGGGAATCGAAAAACTGTTTTTT | CASSLLGQGIEKLFF
TRBJ2-1 | . | TRBD2 | TRBV11-3 | TGTGCCAGCAGCCCTAGCGGAGGGGCCTACAATGAGCAGTTCTTC | CASSPSGGAYNEQFF
TRBJ2-5 | . | TRBD2 | TRBV27 | TGTGCCAGCAGTCACAGACGACTAGCGGGGGCATTACAAGAGACCCAGTACTTC | CASSHRRLAGALQETQYF
TRBJ2-7 | . | . | TRBV6-6 | TGTGCCAGCAGTCCTCGAGAGGGGGCCTACGAGCAGTACTTC | CASSPREGAYEQYF
TRBJ2-7 | . | . | TRBV5-1 | TGCGCCAGCGGGGAAGGGGCAAGGAGCTCCTACGAGCAGTACTTC | CASGEGARSSYEQYF
TRBJ2-3 | once | TRBD2 | TRBV10-3 | TGTGCCATCACCCTTAGCGGGAGATGGACAGATACGCAGTATTTT | CAITLSGRWTDTQYF
TRBJ1-2 | once | . | TRBV2 | TGTGCCAGCAGTGAAGCGCTTCACAGGATCGATGGCTACACCTTC | CASSEALHRIDGYTF